A selection of T cell receptor beta chains follows, all from one sample in a study of blood T cell repertoires in COVID-19. Data came from immunoSEQ multiplex PCR; TCRdb stores just in-frame clones and leaves some out. Among roughly 63,000 clones, about 90% were seen once, and the ten largest hold 1.2% to 1.5%. Material: peripheral blood. The source is a man aged 60 to 75 with acute or convalescent COVID-19. Both conserved end residues are part of each CDR3. A D gene is named only where the DNA matches it firmly. Clone size, where shown, is once, few, many, or a class for clones that have expanded.

CDR3 protein: CASSQGLARHEQYF
CDR3 DNA: TGTGCCAGCAGCCAAGGGCTAGCTCGGCACGAGCAGTACTTC
D gene: NA
J gene: TRBJ2-7
clone size: NA
V gene: TRBV14

CDR3 protein: CASSSADSRDRLYGYTF
CDR3 DNA: TGTGCCAGTAGTTCCGCCGACTCTCGGGACAGGCTTTATGGCTACACCTTC
D gene: TRBD1
J gene: TRBJ1-2
clone size: NA
V gene: TRBV19

CDR3 protein: CAWRYNSNQPQHF
CDR3 DNA: TGTGCCTGGAGGTATAATAGCAATCAGCCCCAGCATTTT
D gene: NA
J gene: TRBJ1-5
clone size: NA
V gene: TRBV30

CDR3 protein: CASSPVRGADTQYF
CDR3 DNA: TGTGCCAGCAGCCCTGTGCGGGGAGCCGATACGCAGTATTTT
D gene: NA
J gene: TRBJ2-3
clone size: NA
V gene: TRBV27

CDR3 protein: CASSLGGAGTKNIQYF
CDR3 DNA: TGTGCCAGCAGCTTAGGCGGGGCTGGGACCAAAAACATTCAGTACTTC
D gene: NA
J gene: TRBJ2-4
clone size: NA
V gene: TRBV11-3

CDR3 protein: CATSDWTSGGLETQYF
CDR3 DNA: TGTGCCACCAGTGACTGGACTAGCGGGGGGTTGGAGACCCAGTACTTC
D gene: TRBD2
J gene: TRBJ2-5
clone size: NA
V gene: TRBV24-1

CDR3 protein: CAWSEESYEQYF
CDR3 DNA: TGTGCCTGGAGTGAAGAGTCTTACGAGCAGTACTTC
D gene: NA
J gene: TRBJ2-7
clone size: once
V gene: TRBV30

CDR3 protein: CASSITTGGEANVLTF
CDR3 DNA: TGTGCCAGCAGCATCACTACAGGGGGAGAGGCCAACGTCCTGACTTTC
D gene: TRBD1
J gene: TRBJ2-6
clone size: NA
V gene: TRBV6-2/TRBV6-3

CDR3 protein: CATALQGSNQPQHF
CDR3 DNA: TGTGCCACCGCTCTACAGGGCAGCAATCAGCCCCAGCATTTT
D gene: NA
J gene: TRBJ1-5
clone size: once
V gene: TRBV27

CDR3 protein: CASSSTRQRGSYNEQFF
CDR3 DNA: TGTGCCAGCAGTTCCACTCGACAGCGTGGTTCCTACAATGAGCAGTTCTTC
D gene: NA
J gene: TRBJ2-1
clone size: NA
V gene: TRBV11-2

CDR3 protein: CASSVTGDPTNEKLFF
CDR3 DNA: TGTGCCAGCAGCGTGACAGGGGACCCGACTAATGAAAAACTGTTTTTT
D gene: TRBD1
J gene: TRBJ1-4
clone size: NA
V gene: TRBV9

CDR3 protein: CASSPEGSYEQYF
CDR3 DNA: TGTGCCAGTAGCCCAGAGGGCTCCTACGAGCAGTACTTC
D gene: NA
J gene: TRBJ2-7
clone size: NA
V gene: TRBV19

CDR3 protein: CATPVTGVSYEQYF
CDR3 DNA: TGTGCCACCCCGGTGACAGGGGTCTCCTACGAGCAGTACTTC
D gene: TRBD1
J gene: TRBJ2-7
clone size: NA
V gene: TRBV6-4

CDR3 protein: CASSVAAGPTYEQYF
CDR3 DNA: TGTGCCAGCAGCGTAGCGGCGGGCCCTACCTACGAGCAGTACTTC
D gene: NA
J gene: TRBJ2-7
clone size: once
V gene: TRBV9

CDR3 protein: CSASGQGVGYGYTF
CDR3 DNA: TGCAGTGCTAGTGGACAGGGAGTTGGGTATGGCTACACCTTC
D gene: TRBD1
J gene: TRBJ1-2
clone size: NA
V gene: TRBV20-1

CDR3 protein: CASSQRTGTYEQYF
CDR3 DNA: TGCGCCAGCAGCCAGAGGACAGGGACCTACGAGCAGTACTTC
D gene: TRBD1
J gene: TRBJ2-7
clone size: NA
V gene: TRBV5-1

CDR3 protein: CASSLVVSSGNTIYF
CDR3 DNA: TGTGCCAGCAGCTTAGTCGTCAGCTCTGGAAACACCATATATTTT
D gene: NA
J gene: TRBJ1-3
clone size: NA
V gene: TRBV11-3

CDR3 protein: CASSLEGDPSTDTQYF
CDR3 DNA: TGCGCCAGCAGCTTGGAGGGGGATCCTAGCACAGATACGCAGTATTTT
D gene: NA
J gene: TRBJ2-3
clone size: NA
V gene: TRBV5-1

CDR3 protein: CAISELGNYNEQFF
CDR3 DNA: TGTGCCATCAGTGAGCTCGGGAACTACAATGAGCAGTTCTTC
D gene: NA
J gene: TRBJ2-1
clone size: NA
V gene: TRBV10-3

CDR3 protein: CASSPAGVGHVLTF
CDR3 DNA: TGTGCCAGCAGCCCTGCGGGGGTGGGGCACGTCCTGACTTTC
D gene: TRBD2
J gene: TRBJ2-6
clone size: NA
V gene: TRBV28

CDR3 protein: CASKVGSGEYGYTF
CDR3 DNA: TGTGCCAGCAAAGTCGGTTCGGGGGAATATGGCTACACCTTC
D gene: NA
J gene: TRBJ1-2
clone size: NA
V gene: TRBV28

CDR3 protein: CASSLTDSNTGELFF
CDR3 DNA: TGTGCCAGCAGCTTAACCGACAGCAACACCGGGGAGCTGTTTTTT
D gene: NA
J gene: TRBJ2-2
clone size: NA
V gene: TRBV7-2

CDR3 protein: CACRGRGGIRETQYF
CDR3 DNA: TGTGCCTGCAGGGGACGCGGGGGGATTCGGGAGACCCAGTACTTC
D gene: TRBD2
J gene: TRBJ2-5
clone size: once
V gene: TRBV11-2

CDR3 protein: CASSQAWTGGMSSYEQYF
CDR3 DNA: TGCGCCAGCAGCCAAGCCTGGACAGGGGGCATGAGCTCCTACGAGCAGTACTTC
D gene: TRBD1
J gene: TRBJ2-7
clone size: NA
V gene: TRBV4-1

CDR3 protein: CASSLDRDHSPLHF
CDR3 DNA: TGTGCCAGCAGCCTGGACAGGGACCATTCACCCCTCCACTTT
D gene: TRBD1
J gene: TRBJ1-6
clone size: NA
V gene: TRBV5-4

CDR3 protein: CASSPGADGELFF
CDR3 DNA: TGTGCCAGCAGCCCTGGGGCTGACGGGGAGCTGTTTTTT
D gene: NA
J gene: TRBJ2-2
clone size: NA
V gene: TRBV7-3

CDR3 protein: CASSIRATNEKLFF
CDR3 DNA: TGTGCCAGCAGTATCAGGGCGACTAATGAAAAACTGTTTTTT
D gene: NA
J gene: TRBJ1-4
clone size: NA
V gene: TRBV6-5

CDR3 protein: CASSFRDSSYEQYF
CDR3 DNA: TGTGCCAGCAGCTTCCGGGACAGCTCCTACGAGCAGTACTTC
D gene: TRBD1
J gene: TRBJ2-7
clone size: NA
V gene: TRBV9

CDR3 protein: CASRPSGSPDTQYF
CDR3 DNA: TGTGCCAGCAGACCTAGCGGGAGCCCAGATACGCAGTATTTT
D gene: TRBD2
J gene: TRBJ2-3
clone size: NA
V gene: TRBV11-2

CDR3 protein: CASSLDRAGNTIYF
CDR3 DNA: TGTGCCAGCAGCCTGGACAGGGCTGGAAACACCATATATTTT
D gene: TRBD1
J gene: TRBJ1-3
clone size: NA
V gene: TRBV7-9

CDR3 protein: CSAPPGYTF
CDR3 DNA: TGCAGCGCCCCTCCCGGCTACACCTTC
D gene: NA
J gene: TRBJ1-2
clone size: NA
V gene: TRBV29-1

CDR3 protein: CASSPRTSGYYEQYF
CDR3 DNA: TGTGCCAGCAGCCCCCGGACTAGCGGATACTACGAGCAGTACTTC
D gene: TRBD2
J gene: TRBJ2-7
clone size: NA
V gene: TRBV7-9

CDR3 protein: CASSFQGGTQYF
CDR3 DNA: TGTGCCAGCAGTTTCCAGGGAGGCACGCAGTATTTT
D gene: NA
J gene: TRBJ2-3
clone size: NA
V gene: TRBV27

CDR3 protein: CASSHSTGSGEQYF
CDR3 DNA: TGTGCCAGCAGTCATTCGACAGGGTCGGGGGAGCAGTACTTC
D gene: TRBD1
J gene: TRBJ2-7
clone size: NA
V gene: TRBV14

CDR3 protein: CASSDRGQGGLYSGANVLTF
CDR3 DNA: TGTGCCAGCAGTGACAGGGGACAGGGGGGTCTCTACTCTGGGGCCAACGTCCTGACTTTC
D gene: TRBD1
J gene: TRBJ2-6
clone size: NA
V gene: TRBV6-4

CDR3 protein: CASSLNRGYGYTF
CDR3 DNA: TGTGCCAGCAGTTTGAACAGGGGCTATGGCTACACCTTC
D gene: TRBD1
J gene: TRBJ1-2
clone size: NA
V gene: TRBV28

CDR3 protein: CASSPQGLASATYEQYF
CDR3 DNA: TGTGCCAGCAGTCCCCAGGGACTAGCGTCAGCAACCTACGAGCAGTACTTC
D gene: TRBD2
J gene: TRBJ2-7
clone size: NA
V gene: TRBV6-2/TRBV6-3

CDR3 protein: CASSLPRTSGSFTGELFF
CDR3 DNA: TGCGCCAGCAGCTTGCCCCGGACTAGCGGGAGTTTCACCGGGGAGCTGTTTTTT
D gene: TRBD2
J gene: TRBJ2-2
clone size: NA
V gene: TRBV5-1

CDR3 protein: CASSLFRGNQPQHF
CDR3 DNA: TGTGCCAGCAGTTTATTTCGGGGGAATCAGCCCCAGCATTTT
D gene: NA
J gene: TRBJ1-5
clone size: NA
V gene: TRBV27

CDR3 protein: CASSTDRGREQYF
CDR3 DNA: TGTGCCAGCAGCACGGACAGGGGTCGCGAGCAGTACTTC
D gene: TRBD1
J gene: TRBJ2-7
clone size: NA
V gene: TRBV4-2

CDR3 protein: CASRDTSGIMYEQFF
CDR3 DNA: TGTGCCAGTAGAGATACTAGCGGGATTATGTATGAGCAGTTCTTC
D gene: TRBD2
J gene: TRBJ2-1
clone size: once
V gene: TRBV19

CDR3 protein: CASSLQGVGYTF
CDR3 DNA: TGTGCCAGCAGCTTACAGGGCGTTGGCTACACCTTC
D gene: NA
J gene: TRBJ1-2
clone size: NA
V gene: TRBV7-9

CDR3 protein: CASSYLVASTRSNTGELFF
CDR3 DNA: TGTGCCAGCAGCTACCTGGTGGCTAGCACCAGATCGAACACCGGGGAGCTGTTTTTT
D gene: NA
J gene: TRBJ2-2
clone size: NA
V gene: TRBV5-5

CDR3 protein: CASLGFNQPQHF
CDR3 DNA: TGTGCCAGCCTCGGGTTTAATCAGCCCCAGCATTTT
D gene: NA
J gene: TRBJ1-5
clone size: NA
V gene: TRBV28

CDR3 protein: CAWSVQGGRGSRGYTF
CDR3 DNA: TGTGCCTGGAGTGTACAAGGAGGGAGGGGCTCTCGGGGCTACACCTTC
D gene: NA
J gene: TRBJ1-2
clone size: NA
V gene: TRBV30

CDR3 protein: CASSPRTSGSSYNEQFF
CDR3 DNA: TGCGCCAGCAGCCCCCGGACTAGCGGGAGCTCCTACAATGAGCAGTTCTTC
D gene: TRBD2
J gene: TRBJ2-1
clone size: once
V gene: TRBV4-1

CDR3 protein: CASSYASGIRESGEQYF
CDR3 DNA: TGTGCCAGCAGTTACGCTAGCGGGATCCGCGAAAGTGGCGAGCAGTACTTC
D gene: TRBD2
J gene: TRBJ2-7
clone size: NA
V gene: TRBV6-2/TRBV6-3

CDR3 protein: CASRIQGDTGELFF
CDR3 DNA: TGTGCCAGTAGGATACAGGGGGACACCGGGGAGCTGTTTTTT
D gene: TRBD1
J gene: TRBJ2-2
clone size: NA
V gene: TRBV19

CDR3 protein: CASSVGTGGTGELFF
CDR3 DNA: TGCGCCAGCAGCGTGGGGACAGGCGGCACCGGGGAGCTGTTTTTT
D gene: TRBD1
J gene: TRBJ2-2
clone size: NA
V gene: TRBV5-1

CDR3 protein: CASSLAGNTEAFF
CDR3 DNA: TGTGCCAGCAGCTTAGCGGGGAACACTGAAGCTTTCTTT
D gene: NA
J gene: TRBJ1-1
clone size: NA
V gene: TRBV11-3

CDR3 protein: CASSKTRPPSYEQYF
CDR3 DNA: TGTGCCAGCAGTAAGACAAGGCCCCCCTCCTACGAGCAGTACTTC
D gene: NA
J gene: TRBJ2-7
clone size: NA
V gene: TRBV7-8

CDR3 protein: CASSIPRQFNSNQPQHF
CDR3 DNA: TGTGCCAGTAGTATCCCAAGACAGTTTAATAGCAATCAGCCCCAGCATTTT
D gene: NA
J gene: TRBJ1-5
clone size: NA
V gene: TRBV19

CDR3 protein: CASSLAGKGGTSEAFF
CDR3 DNA: TGCGCCAGCAGCTTGGCCGGGAAAGGGGGTACTTCTGAAGCTTTCTTT
D gene: NA
J gene: TRBJ1-1
clone size: NA
V gene: TRBV5-1